The TCR beta chain under discussion was sequenced for a study of T cell changes during pregnancy in multiple sclerosis. The assay was immunoSEQ multiplex PCR, and TCRdb's table has in-frame clones only and misses some. The sample lists fewer than 110,000 clones, about 91% occurring once. This clone was seen a single time. The length of the CDR3 is 18 residues. Germline CDR1 reads SGHRS; CDR2 reads YFSETQ. V lost 3 bases and J 1 base, leaving 20 bases between the germline ends. The sequences come from peripheral blood, collected after pregnancy. The receptor was isolated from a female donor with multiple sclerosis, enrolled in a pregnancy study. The J gene is TRBJ1-3, the V gene TRBV5-1; D remains unclear. Here the CDR3 DNA reads TGCGCCAGCAGCTCCCTAGGCCATAACAAGCGGTCTGGAAACACCATATATTTT. The encoded protein is CASSSLGHNKRSGNTIYF.